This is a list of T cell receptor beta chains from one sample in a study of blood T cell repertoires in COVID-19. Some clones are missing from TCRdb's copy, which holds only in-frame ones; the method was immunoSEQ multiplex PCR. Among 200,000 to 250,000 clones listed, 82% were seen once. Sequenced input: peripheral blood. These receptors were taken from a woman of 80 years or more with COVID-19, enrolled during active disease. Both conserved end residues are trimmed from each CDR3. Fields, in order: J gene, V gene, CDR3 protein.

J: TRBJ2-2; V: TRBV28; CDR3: ASLGGPGELF
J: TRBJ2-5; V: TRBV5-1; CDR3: ASSPREGGKTQY
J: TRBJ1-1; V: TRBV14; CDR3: ASSRTGLAF
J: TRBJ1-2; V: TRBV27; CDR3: ASSPTGQGDYT
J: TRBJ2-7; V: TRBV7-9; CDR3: ASKPLLAVAYEQY
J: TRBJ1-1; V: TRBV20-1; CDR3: SASKAGGSTEAF
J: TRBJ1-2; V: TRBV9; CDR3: ASSVEEGRGYT
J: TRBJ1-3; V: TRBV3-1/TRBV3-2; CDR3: ATQPGGSGNTIY
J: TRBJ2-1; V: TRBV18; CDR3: ASSLGQGYYNEQF
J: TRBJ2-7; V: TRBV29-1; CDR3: SVEDGTSGRYEQY
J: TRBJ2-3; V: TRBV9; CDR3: ASSQTGASTDTQY
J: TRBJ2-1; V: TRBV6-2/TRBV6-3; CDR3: ASSPEIAGDYNEQF
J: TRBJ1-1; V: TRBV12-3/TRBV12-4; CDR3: ASSFGGNTEAF
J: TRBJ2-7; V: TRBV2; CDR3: ASSGGLAGAQV
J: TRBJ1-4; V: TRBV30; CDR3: AWSVQRVRSPNEKLF
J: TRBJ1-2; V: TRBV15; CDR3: ATSRGTGNYGYT
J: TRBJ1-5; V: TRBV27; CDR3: ASRGQWGDGQPQH
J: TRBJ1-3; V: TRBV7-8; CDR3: AIVTSGGNTIY
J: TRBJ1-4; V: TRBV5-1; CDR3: ASSRVPNEKLF
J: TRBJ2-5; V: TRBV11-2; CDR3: ASSLGDRVQETQY
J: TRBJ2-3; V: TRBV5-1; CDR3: ASSLVSGSRDTQY
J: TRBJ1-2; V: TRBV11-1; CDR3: ASSHGTGAYGYT
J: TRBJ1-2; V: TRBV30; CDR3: AWSATGAVGYT
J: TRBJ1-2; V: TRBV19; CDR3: ASKSGKLYGYT
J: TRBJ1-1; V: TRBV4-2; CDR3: ASSRTGGDTEAF
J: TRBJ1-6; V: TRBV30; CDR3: AWSRSYNSPLH
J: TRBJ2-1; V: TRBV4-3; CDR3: ASSQDLTGRGNEQF
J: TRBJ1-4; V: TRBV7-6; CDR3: ASSLGQGAFNEKLF
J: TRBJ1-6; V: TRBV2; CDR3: ASSRDRPNSPLH
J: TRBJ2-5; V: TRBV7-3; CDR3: ASSLSGIEETQY
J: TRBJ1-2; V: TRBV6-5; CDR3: ASSGDRIGYT
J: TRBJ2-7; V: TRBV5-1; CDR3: ASSLTNYEQY
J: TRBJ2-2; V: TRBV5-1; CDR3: ASRATVLTNTGELF
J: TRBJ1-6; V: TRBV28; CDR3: ASSPNPTGGSPLH
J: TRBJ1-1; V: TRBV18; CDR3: ASSEGIRTEAF
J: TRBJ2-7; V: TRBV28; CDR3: ASSSTKHYEQY
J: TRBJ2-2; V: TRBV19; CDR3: ASTLRGPGELF
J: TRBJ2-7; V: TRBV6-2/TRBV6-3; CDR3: ASSYSHTDSSYEQY
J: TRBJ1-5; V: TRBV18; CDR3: ASSPQGISNQPQH
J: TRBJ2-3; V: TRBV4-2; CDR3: ASSPTSGGSSGTDTQY
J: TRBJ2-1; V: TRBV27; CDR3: ASSETGEQF
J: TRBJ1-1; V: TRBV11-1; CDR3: ASSPQTGGETEAF
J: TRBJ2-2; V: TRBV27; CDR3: ASSFFGQGARPNTGELF
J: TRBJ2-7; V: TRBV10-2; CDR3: ASRRQGTSYEQY
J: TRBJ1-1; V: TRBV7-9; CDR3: ASSFEAPGAF
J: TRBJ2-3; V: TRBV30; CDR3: AWSVMSGGPTDTQY
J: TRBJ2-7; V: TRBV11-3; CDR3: ASSSQSAVTATYEQY
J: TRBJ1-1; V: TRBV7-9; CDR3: ASSSSVTRNTEAF
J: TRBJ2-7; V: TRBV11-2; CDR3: ASSLGLAGAYYEQY
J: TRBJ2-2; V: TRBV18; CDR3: ASSPPFAGELF
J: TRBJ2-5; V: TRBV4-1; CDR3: ASSQVRQGGTQY
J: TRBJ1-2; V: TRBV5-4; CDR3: ASSGQGAYGYT